This T cell receptor (beta chain) was captured in a study of radiation and T cells in renal cell carcinoma. Repertoires were generated with immunoSEQ multiplex PCR, while TCRdb's copy carries only in-frame clones and drops some. Found here are about 83,000 clones, roughly 83% of them singletons; the top ten hold more than 2%. As for time point: blood 4 weeks post-SBRT, at nephrectomy. Treatment given: 15 Gy SBRT to primary tumor, nephrectomy 4 weeks later. Germline V CDR1 and CDR2: LNHDA, SQIVND (reference sequence). The V end was cut by 7 bases, the J end by 0 bases, with 28 bases between. The CDR3 is 20 amino acids.

This TCR was recovered from a woman in her fifties or sixties with renal cell carcinoma. The input for sequencing was blood, taken from a patient whose treatment included radiotherapy and nephrectomy. The rearrangement uses TRBV19 and TRBJ1-3; D gene uncertain. In DNA form, the CDR3 reads TGTGCCAGTACCCAAAATGGGGTCGCGGCAGGCTTTGGCTCTGGAAACACCATATATTTT. It encodes CASTQNGVAAGFGSGNTIYF.